This T cell receptor (beta chain) was sequenced for a study of blood T cell repertoires in COVID-19. Study context: T cells, B-cell-depleted T cells, or PBMCs supplied cDNA or gDNA.

As handled by the study authors: From reference gene primer amplification, estimates of nucleated cell counts were derived. The data were produced by immunoSEQ multiplex PCR, yet TCRdb's version contains in-frame clones alone and is incomplete. V and J calls and clone size follow that table, whereas D and trimming were derived from the DNA. This sample has 200,000 to 300,000 clones, with more than 75% found just once. While infection was still active, Seattle patients were enrolled and then followed longitudinally. In germline, CDR1 is LGHNA, CDR2 YSLEER. The V and J ends lost 8 bases and 0 bases, in that order; junction bases with no gene match: 10. This CDR3 is 17 amino acids long.

This clonotype was sampled from a woman aged 60 to 75 with COVID-19, enrolled during active disease. This chain links TRBV4-3 with TRBJ2-6; 7 bases line up with TRBD1. Sequencing input: peripheral blood. The CDR3 coding sequence is TGCGCCAGCCGGAAGACAGGGTCGACCTCTGGGGCCAACGTCCTGACTTTC. Protein product: CASRKTGSTSGANVLTF.